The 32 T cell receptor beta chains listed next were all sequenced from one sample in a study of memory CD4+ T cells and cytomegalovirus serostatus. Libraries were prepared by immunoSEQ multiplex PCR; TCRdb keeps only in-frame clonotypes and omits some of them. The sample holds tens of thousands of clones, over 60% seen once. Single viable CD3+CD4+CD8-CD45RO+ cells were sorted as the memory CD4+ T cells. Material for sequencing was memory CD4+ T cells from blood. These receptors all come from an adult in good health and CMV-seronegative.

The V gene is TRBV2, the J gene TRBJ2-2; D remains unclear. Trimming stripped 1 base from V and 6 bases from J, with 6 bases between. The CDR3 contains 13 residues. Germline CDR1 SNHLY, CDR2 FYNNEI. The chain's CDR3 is CASSEDWSGELFF. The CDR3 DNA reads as TGTGCCAGCAGTGAAGATTGGTCCGGGGAGCTGTTTTTT.

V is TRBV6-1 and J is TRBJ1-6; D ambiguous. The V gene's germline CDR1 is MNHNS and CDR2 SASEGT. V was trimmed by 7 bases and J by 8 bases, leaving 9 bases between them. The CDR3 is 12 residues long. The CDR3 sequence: CASTRRDSPLHF. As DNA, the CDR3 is TGTGCCAGCACCCGACGGGATTCACCCCTCCACTTT.

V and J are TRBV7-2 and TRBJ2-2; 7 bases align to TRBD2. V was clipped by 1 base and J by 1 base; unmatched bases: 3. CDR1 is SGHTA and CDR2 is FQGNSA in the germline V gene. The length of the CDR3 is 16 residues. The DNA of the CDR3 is TGTGCCAGCAGCTTAGACGGCGGGAGGAACACCGGGGAGCTGTTTTTT. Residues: CASSLDGGRNTGELFF.

The CDR3 reads CASSGFGGTYGYTF. CDR3 bases: TGTGCCAGCAGCGGCTTTGGGGGGACCTATGGCTACACCTTC. The chain is built from TRBV2 and TRBJ1-2; tentatively, D is TRBD1 (5 bases). This CDR3 contains 14 residues. Per the germline V gene, CDR1 is SNHLY and CDR2 is FYNNEI. V lost 6 bases and J lost 4, with 15 bases in between.

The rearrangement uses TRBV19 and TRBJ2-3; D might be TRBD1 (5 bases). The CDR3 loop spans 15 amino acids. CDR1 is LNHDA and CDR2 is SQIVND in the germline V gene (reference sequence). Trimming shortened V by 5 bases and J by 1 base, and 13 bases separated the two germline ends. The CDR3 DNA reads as TGTGCCAGTAGTGAACAGGTGCCTGGCACAGATACGCAGTATTTT. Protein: CASSEQVPGTDTQYF.

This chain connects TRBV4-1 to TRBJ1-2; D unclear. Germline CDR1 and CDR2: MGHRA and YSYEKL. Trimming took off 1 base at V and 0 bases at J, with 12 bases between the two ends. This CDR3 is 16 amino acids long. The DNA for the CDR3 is TGCGCCAGCAGCCAAGGTGAAGGGAAAGCTAACTATGGCTACACCTTC. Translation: CASSQGEGKANYGYTF.

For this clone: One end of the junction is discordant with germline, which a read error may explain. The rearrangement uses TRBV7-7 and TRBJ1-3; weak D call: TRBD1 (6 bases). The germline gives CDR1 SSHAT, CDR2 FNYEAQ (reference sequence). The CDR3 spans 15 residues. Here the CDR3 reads CASSTGFGAGNTIYF. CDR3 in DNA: TGTGCTAGCAGCACAGGGTTTGGGGCTGGAAACACCATATATTTT.

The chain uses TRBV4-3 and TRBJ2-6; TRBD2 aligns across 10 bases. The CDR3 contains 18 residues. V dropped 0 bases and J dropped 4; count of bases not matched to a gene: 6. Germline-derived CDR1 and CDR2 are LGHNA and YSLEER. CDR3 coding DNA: TGCGCCAGCAGCCAAGAGTCTAGCGGGAGCGCCGGGGCCAACGTCCTGACTTTC. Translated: CASSQESSGSAGANVLTF.

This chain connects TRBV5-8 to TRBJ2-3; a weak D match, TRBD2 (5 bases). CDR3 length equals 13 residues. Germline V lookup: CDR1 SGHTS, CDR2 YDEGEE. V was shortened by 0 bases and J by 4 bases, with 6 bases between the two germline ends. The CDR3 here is CASSLASPDTQYF. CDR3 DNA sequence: TGTGCCAGCAGCTTGGCTAGCCCAGATACGCAGTATTTT. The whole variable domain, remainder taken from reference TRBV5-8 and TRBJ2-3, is EAGVTQSPTHLIKTRGQQATLRCSPISGHTSVYWYQQALGLGLQFLLWYDEGEERNRGNFPPRFSGRQFPNYSSELNVNALELEDSALYLCASSLASPDTQYFGPGTRLTVL.

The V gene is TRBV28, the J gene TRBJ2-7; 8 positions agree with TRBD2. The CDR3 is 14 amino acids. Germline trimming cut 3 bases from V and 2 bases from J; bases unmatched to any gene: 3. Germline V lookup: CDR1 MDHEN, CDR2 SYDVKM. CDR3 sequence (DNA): TGTGCCAGCAGTTTGAGTAGCGGGACCTACGAGCAGTACTTC. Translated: CASSLSSGTYEQYF.

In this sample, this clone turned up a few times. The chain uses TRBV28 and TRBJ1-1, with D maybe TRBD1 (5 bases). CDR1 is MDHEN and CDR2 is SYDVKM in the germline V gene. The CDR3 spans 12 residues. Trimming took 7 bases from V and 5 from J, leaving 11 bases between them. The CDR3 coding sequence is TGTGCCAGCATATCGGGGGTTACTGAAGCTTTCTTT. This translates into CASISGVTEAFF.

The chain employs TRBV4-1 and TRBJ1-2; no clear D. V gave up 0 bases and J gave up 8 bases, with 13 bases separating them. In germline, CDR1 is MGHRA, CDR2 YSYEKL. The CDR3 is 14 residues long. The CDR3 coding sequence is TGCGCCAGCAGCCAAGAGTTGGAGTTGGGAGGCTACACCTTC. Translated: CASSQELELGGYTF.

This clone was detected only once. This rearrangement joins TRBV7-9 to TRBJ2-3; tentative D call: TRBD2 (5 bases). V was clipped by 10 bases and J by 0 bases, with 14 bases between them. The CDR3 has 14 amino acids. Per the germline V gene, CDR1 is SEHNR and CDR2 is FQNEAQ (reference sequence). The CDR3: CATRPGFSTDTQYF. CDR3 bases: TGTGCCACCCGGCCGGGGTTTAGCACAGATACGCAGTATTTT.

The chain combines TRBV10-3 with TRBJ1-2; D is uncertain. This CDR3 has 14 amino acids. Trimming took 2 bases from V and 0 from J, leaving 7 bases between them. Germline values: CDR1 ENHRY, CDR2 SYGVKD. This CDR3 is CAISEGRANYGYTF. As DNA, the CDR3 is TGTGCCATCAGTGAGGGACGAGCTAACTATGGCTACACCTTC.

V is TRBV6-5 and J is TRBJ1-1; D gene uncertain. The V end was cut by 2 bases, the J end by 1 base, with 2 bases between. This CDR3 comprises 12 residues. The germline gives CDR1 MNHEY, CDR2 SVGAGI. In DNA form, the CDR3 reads TGTGCCAGCAGTTACCGGAACACTGAAGCTTTCTTT. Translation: CASSYRNTEAFF.

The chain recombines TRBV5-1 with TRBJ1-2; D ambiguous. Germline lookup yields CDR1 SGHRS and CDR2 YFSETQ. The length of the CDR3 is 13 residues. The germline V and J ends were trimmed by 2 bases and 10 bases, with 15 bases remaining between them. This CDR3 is CASSFGSEPSYTF. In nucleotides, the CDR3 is TGCGCCAGCAGCTTTGGCTCAGAGCCGTCCTACACCTTC.

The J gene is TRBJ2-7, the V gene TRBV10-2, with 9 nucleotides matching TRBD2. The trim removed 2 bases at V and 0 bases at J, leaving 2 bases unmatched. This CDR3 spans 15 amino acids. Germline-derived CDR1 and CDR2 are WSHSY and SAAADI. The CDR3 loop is CASSEPSGVSYEQYF. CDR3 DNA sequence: TGCGCCAGCAGTGAGCCTAGCGGGGTCTCCTACGAGCAGTACTTC.

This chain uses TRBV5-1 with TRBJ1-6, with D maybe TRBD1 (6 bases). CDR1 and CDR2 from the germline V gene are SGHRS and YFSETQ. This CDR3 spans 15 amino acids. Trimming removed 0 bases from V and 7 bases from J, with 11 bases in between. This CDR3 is CASSLASGENSPLHF. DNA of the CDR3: TGCGCCAGCAGCTTGGCCTCAGGGGAGAATTCACCCCTCCACTTT.

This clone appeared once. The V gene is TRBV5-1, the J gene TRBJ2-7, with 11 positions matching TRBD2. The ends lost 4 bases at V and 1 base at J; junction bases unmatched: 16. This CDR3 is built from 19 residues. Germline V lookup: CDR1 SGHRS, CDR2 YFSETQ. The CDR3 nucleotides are TGCGCCAGCAGCCCTTCAATGCGAGGACTAGCGGGTGCATCCTACGAGCAGTACTTC. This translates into CASSPSMRGLAGASYEQYF.

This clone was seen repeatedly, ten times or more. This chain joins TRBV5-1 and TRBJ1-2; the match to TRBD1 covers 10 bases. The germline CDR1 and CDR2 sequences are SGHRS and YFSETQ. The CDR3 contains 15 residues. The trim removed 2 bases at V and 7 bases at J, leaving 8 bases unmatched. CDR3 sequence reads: CASSLTGTGDLGYTF. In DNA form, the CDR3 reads TGCGCCAGCAGCTTAACCGGGACAGGGGATCTTGGCTACACCTTC.

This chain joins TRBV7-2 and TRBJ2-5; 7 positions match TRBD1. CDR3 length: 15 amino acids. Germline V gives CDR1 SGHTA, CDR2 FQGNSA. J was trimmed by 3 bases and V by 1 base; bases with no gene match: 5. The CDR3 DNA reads TGTGCCAGCAGCTTAGGGGGACAGAATGAAGAGACCCAGTACTTC. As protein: CASSLGGQNEETQYF.

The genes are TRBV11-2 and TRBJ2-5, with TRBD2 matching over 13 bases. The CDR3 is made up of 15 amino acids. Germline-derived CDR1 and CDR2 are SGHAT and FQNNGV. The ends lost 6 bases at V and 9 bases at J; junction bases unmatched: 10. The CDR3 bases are TGTGCCAGCAGACCGACTAGCGGGGGGTCGGGCGCCCAGTACTTC. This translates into CASRPTSGGSGAQYF.

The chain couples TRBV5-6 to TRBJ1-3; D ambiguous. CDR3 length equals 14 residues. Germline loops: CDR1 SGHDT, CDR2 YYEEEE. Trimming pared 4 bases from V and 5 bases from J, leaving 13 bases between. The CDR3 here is CASSHWAGRNTIYF. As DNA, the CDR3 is TGTGCCAGCAGCCATTGGGCAGGACGAAACACCATATATTTT.

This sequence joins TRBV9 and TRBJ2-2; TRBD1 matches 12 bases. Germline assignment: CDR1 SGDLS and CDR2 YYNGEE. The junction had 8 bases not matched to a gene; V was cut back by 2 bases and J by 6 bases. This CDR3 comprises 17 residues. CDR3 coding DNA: TGTGCCAGCAGCGTTAAGACCGGGACAGGGGGCTCCGGGGAGCTGTTTTTT. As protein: CASSVKTGTGGSGELFF.

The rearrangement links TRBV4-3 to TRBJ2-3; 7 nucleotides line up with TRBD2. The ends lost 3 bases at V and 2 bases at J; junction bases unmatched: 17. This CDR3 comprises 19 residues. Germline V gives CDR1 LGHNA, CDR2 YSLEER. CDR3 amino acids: CASSHGRQGGRAITDTQYF. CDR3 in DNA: TGCGCCAGCAGCCATGGGCGTCAAGGAGGGAGGGCGATCACAGATACGCAGTATTTT.

Written as DNA, the CDR3 is TGTGCCAGCAGCCCACGGCAGCGAGATACCTACAATGAGCAGTTCTTC. Its protein product is CASSPRQRDTYNEQFF. The chain links TRBV11-3 to TRBJ2-1; D is unresolved. This CDR3 region has 16 residues. Germline lookup yields CDR1 SGHNT and CDR2 YENEEA. V dropped 5 bases and J dropped 2 bases, with 16 bases sitting between them.

CDR3 DNA sequence: TGTGCCAGCAGTGCCGGGACAGGCGTAAACACCATATATTTT. Translating gives CASSAGTGVNTIYF. The chain has TRBV6-1 and TRBJ1-3; 8 bases match TRBD1. The CDR3 contains 14 residues. Germline assignment: CDR1 MNHNS and CDR2 SASEGT. V gave up 4 bases and J gave up 6 bases; unmatched junction bases: 5.

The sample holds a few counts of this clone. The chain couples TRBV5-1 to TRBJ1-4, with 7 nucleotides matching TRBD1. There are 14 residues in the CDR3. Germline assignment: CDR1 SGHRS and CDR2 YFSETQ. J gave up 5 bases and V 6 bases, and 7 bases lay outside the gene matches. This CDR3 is CASNRGQPNEKLFF. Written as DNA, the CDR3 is TGCGCCAGCAATAGGGGACAGCCCAATGAAAAACTGTTTTTT.

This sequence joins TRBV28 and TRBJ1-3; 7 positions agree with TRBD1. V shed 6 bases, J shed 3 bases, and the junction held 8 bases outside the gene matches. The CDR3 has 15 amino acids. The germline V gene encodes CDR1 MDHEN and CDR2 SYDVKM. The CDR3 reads CASRPSQGGGNTIYF. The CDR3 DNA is TGTGCCAGCAGACCGTCCCAGGGGGGTGGAAACACCATATATTTT.

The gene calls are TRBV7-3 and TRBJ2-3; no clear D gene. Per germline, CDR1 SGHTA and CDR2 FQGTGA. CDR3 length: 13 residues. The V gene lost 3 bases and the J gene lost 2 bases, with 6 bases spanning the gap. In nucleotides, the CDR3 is TGTGCCAGCAGCTTCGCCAACACAGATACGCAGTATTTT. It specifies CASSFANTDTQYF.

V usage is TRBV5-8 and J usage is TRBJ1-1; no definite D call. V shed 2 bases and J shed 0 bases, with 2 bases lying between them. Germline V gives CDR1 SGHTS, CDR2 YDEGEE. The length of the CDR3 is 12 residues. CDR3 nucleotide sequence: TGTGCCAGCAGCTTCTTGAACACTGAAGCTTTCTTT. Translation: CASSFLNTEAFF.

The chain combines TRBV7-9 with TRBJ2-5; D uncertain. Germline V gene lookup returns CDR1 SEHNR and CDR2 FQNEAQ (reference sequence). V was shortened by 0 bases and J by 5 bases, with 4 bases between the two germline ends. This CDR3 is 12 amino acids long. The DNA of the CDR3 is TGTGCCAGCAGCTTAGCGCGGGAGACCCAGTACTTC. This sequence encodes CASSLARETQYF.